The sequence of this T cell receptor (beta chain) was determined in a study of molecular identifiers for immune sequencing clone quantification. Broader study findings: Identical TCR molecules sharing a barcode could underestimate highly expanded clone sizes. Detection of one spiked Jurkat cell's TCR RNA reportedly worked in one million naive cells.

This clonotype occurred many times. As yet, its antigen is unknown. Listed TCR primers and previously described methods were used for bulk TCR libraries. TCRdb redid the calling of the PCR reads with MiXCR, one entry per CDR3 protein. The table has under 800,000 distinct CDR3 sequences, roughly 25% seen once. V shed 2 bases and J shed 5 bases, with 13 bases lying between them. CDR1 is MDHEN, CDR2 SYDVKM, per germline. The CDR3 has 15 residues. The naive CD8 libraries originated from between roughly 17,000 and 1,100,000 sorted cells and drew on 10%, 30% or 50% RNA. The sample consisted of naive CD8+ T cells from blood, with Jurkat cell RNA spiked in. As to subset: FACS-sorted CD8+CD4-CCR7+CD45RA+ naive T cells. The chain uses TRBV28 and TRBJ1-5; tentative D call: TRBD1 (6 bases). The receptor was isolated from a human donor in good health. Some libraries in this study had Jurkat cell RNA spiked in. CDR3 DNA: TGTGCCAGCAGTTTAGCTGGGGGCGAGGATCAGCCCCAGCATTTT. Its translation: CASSLAGGEDQPQHF.